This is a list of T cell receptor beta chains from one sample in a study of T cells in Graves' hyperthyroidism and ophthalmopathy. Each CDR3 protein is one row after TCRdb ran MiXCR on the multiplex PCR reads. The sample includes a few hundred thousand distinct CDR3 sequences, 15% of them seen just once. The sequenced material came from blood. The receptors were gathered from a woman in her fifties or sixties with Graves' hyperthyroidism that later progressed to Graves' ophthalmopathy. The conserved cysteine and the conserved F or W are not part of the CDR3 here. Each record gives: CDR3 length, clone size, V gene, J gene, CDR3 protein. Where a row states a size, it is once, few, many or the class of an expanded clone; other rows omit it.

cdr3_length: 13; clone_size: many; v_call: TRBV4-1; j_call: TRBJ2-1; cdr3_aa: ASSQVGAGRNEQF
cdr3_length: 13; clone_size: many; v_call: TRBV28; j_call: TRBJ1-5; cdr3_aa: ASSLSVRKYQPQH
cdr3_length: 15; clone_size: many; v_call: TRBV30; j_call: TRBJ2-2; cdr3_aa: AFSASGRPLNTGELF
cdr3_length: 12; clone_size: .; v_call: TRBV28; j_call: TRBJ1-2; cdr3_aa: ASSPTARDYGYT
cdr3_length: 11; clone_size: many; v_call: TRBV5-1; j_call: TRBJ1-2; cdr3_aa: ASSFYQGYGYT
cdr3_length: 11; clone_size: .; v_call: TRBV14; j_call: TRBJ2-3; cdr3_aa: ASSQDRARARY
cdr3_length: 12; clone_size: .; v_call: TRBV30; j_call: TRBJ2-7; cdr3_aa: AWSRGTSTYEQY
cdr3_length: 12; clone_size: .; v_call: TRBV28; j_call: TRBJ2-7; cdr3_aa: ASSETSGSGEQY
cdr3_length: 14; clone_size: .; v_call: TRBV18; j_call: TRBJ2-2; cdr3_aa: ASSPSGQGYTGELF
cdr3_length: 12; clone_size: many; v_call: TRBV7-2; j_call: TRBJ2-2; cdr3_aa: ASSLALGTGELF
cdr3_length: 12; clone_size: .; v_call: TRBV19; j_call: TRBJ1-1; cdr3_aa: ASSPRDRGYVAF
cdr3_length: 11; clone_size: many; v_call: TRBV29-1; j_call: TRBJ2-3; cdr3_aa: SVGRGETDTQY
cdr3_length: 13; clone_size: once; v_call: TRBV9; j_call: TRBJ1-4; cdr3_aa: VSSLQGARSEKLF
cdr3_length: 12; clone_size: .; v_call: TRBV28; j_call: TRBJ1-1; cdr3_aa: ASSSLEPRRDAF
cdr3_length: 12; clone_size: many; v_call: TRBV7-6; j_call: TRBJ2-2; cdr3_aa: ASSLGLGPGELF
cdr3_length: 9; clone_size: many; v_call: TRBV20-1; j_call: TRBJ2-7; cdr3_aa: SAIGPYEQY
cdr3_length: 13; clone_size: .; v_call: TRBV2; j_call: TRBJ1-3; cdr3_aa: ASTDQGQGANTIY
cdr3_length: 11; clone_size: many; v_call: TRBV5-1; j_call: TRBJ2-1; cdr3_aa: ASSDGQNNEQF
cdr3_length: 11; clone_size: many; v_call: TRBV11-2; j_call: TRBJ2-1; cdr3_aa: ASSLGPRDEQF
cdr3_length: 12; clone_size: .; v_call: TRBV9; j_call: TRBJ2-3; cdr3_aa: ASSAGGAGYTQY
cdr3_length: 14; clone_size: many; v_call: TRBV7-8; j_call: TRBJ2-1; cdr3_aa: ASSLATQGSYNEQF